These T cell receptor beta chains were read from a single sample in a study of T cells in Graves' hyperthyroidism and ophthalmopathy. TCRdb called the multiplex PCR reads again in MiXCR, with one record for every CDR3 protein. The sample shows a few hundred thousand distinct CDR3 sequences, about 15% of them seen only once. Sequencing was carried out using blood. These receptor sequences come from a young woman with Graves' hyperthyroidism. The CDR3 runs from the conserved cysteine through the conserved F or W. The D gene is left open where the match is weak. Size values are once, few and many counts, or a class for expanded clones, and some rows have none.

-	TRBD1	TRBV29-1	TRBJ1-2	TGCAGCGGGGGGACAGGAGACTATGGCTACACCTTC	CSGGTGDYGYTF
many	-	TRBV5-1	TRBJ2-1	TGCGCCAGCACCGCCTGGGAGGGGGGGCGAGTTTCCTACAATGAGCAGTTCTTC	CASTAWEGGRVSYNEQFF
many	TRBD2	TRBV3-1	TRBJ2-1	TGTGCCAGCAGCCAGGGACTTAGCGGGGCCTACAATGAGCAGTTCTTC	CASSQGLSGAYNEQFF
once	TRBD2	TRBV6-4	TRBJ2-1	TGTGCCAGCAGCGGGTCTAGCGGGAGGTCCGATGAGCAGTTCTTC	CASSGSSGRSDEQFF
few	TRBD2	TRBV19	TRBJ2-2	TGTGCCAGTAGTGTCACTAGCGGGACGAACACCGGGGAGCTGTTTTTT	CASSVTSGTNTGELFF
many	-	TRBV27	TRBJ2-7	TGTGCCAGCAGAAGCCCGCAGGGCACTGGAGGAGACGAGCAGTACTTC	CASRSPQGTGGDEQYF
many	-	TRBV29-1	TRBJ2-7	TGCAGCGCCGTTGACAGCCTAACTCCCTCCTACGAGCAGTACTTC	CSAVDSLTPSYEQYF
many	-	TRBV7-2	TRBJ2-5	TGTGCCAGCAGCTTAGTGGGGTGGGGGCGACAAGAGACCCAGTACTTC	CASSLVGWGRQETQYF
-	TRBD2	TRBV20-1	TRBJ2-1	TGCAGTGCTAGTGTAGCGGGCTACAATGAGCAGTTCTTC	CSASVAGYNEQFF
-	-	TRBV2	TRBJ1-5	TGTGCCAGCAAGCCAGACAGTTACAATCAGCCCCAGCATTTT	CASKPDSYNQPQHF
-	-	TRBV2	TRBJ2-7	TGTGCCAGTCTCCAAGACGGTACCTACGAGCAGTACTTC	CASLQDGTYEQYF
many	TRBD1	TRBV10-3	TRBJ2-7	TGTGCCATCAGTGAACCGTCAGGGGGAATCTACGAGCAGTACTTC	CAISEPSGGIYEQYF
many	TRBD1	TRBV5-6	TRBJ2-3	TGTGCCAGCAGCGGGACAGGAACTAAAGGCACAGATACGCAGTATTTT	CASSGTGTKGTDTQYF
-	-	TRBV9	TRBJ2-5	TGTGCCAGCAGCCCCCGGGACCGTACAATGGAGACCCAGTACTTC	CASSPRDRTMETQYF
few	-	TRBV2	TRBJ2-3	TGTGCCAGCAGTTACGGGAGCGCAGATACGCAGTATTTT	CASSYGSADTQYF
-	-	TRBV7-6	TRBJ2-2	TGTGCCAGCAGCTTAGTAGGGGACTCATACGGGGAGCTGTTTTTT	CASSLVGDSYGELFF
many	TRBD1	TRBV2	TRBJ2-2	TGTGCCAGCAGTCGACAGGGGACCGGGGAGCTGTTTTTT	CASSRQGTGELFF
many	TRBD1	TRBV7-3	TRBJ2-1	TGTGCCAGCAGCTTAAGCAGGGGGTACAATGAGCAGTTCTTC	CASSLSRGYNEQFF
many	TRBD2	TRBV11-2	TRBJ2-1	TGTGCCAGCAGCTTAGCAATGGGAGGGTCGCAGTTCTTC	CASSLAMGGSQFF
once	-	TRBV6-2/TRBV6-3	TRBJ2-3	TGTGCCAGCCTTTTTAGCACAGATACGCAGTATTTT	CASLFSTDTQYF
many	TRBD2	TRBV12-3/TRBV12-4	TRBJ2-2	TGTGCCAGCAGTTACGGGACTAGCGGGGAGGCCGGGGAGCTGTTTTTT	CASSYGTSGEAGELFF
-	-	TRBV12-3/TRBV12-4	TRBJ2-2	TGTGCCAGCAGTTTGGAGGGGGCACCGAACACCGGGGAGCTGTTTTTT	CASSLEGAPNTGELFF
many	-	TRBV28	TRBJ1-1	TGTGCCAGCAGCAGGGACCCACCAGGTGAAGCTTTCTTT	CASSRDPPGEAFF
few	TRBD1	TRBV10-3	TRBJ1-5	TGTGCCATCAGTGGGGGACAGGAGGGGAATCAGCCCCAGCATTTT	CAISGGQEGNQPQHF
many	TRBD2	TRBV3-1	TRBJ2-1	TGTGCCAGCAGCCCTGGACTAGCGGGGCAGTTCTTC	CASSPGLAGQFF
many	-	TRBV4-1	TRBJ2-7	TGCGCCAGCAGCCTAGGGGTAGCAGGCATACTCTACGAGCAGTACTTC	CASSLGVAGILYEQYF
-	TRBD1	TRBV2	TRBJ2-7	TGTGCCAGCAGCAGCCACAGGGGCGGATTCTACGAGCAGTACTTC	CASSSHRGGFYEQYF
-	-	TRBV6-5	TRBJ2-4	TGTGCCAGCAGTCACATACTAGGGCTAGCCAAAAACATTCAGTACTTC	CASSHILGLAKNIQYF
many	TRBD2	TRBV18	TRBJ2-3	TGTGCCAGCTCACCACGAGCGGGATCCACAGATACGCAGTATTTT	CASSPRAGSTDTQYF
many	-	TRBV28	TRBJ2-5	TGTGCCAGCAGTTTAAGGATAGGTCGGGAGACCCAGTACTTC	CASSLRIGRETQYF
many	TRBD1	TRBV5-1	TRBJ2-7	TGCGCCAGCAGCAACCGGACAGGGGGCTCCTACGAGCAGTACTTC	CASSNRTGGSYEQYF
few	-	TRBV5-1	TRBJ2-1	TGCGCCAGCAACCCCCTCTCGAGCTCCTACGATGAGCAGTTCTTC	CASNPLSSSYDEQFF
few	-	TRBV4-2	TRBJ2-2	TGTGCCAGCAGCCCAGCGACGGACACTCAGAACACCGGGGAGCTGTTTTTT	CASSPATDTQNTGELFF
few	-	TRBV18	TRBJ2-2	TGTGCCAGCTCACCACGGCTACCGAGTGACACCGGGGAGCTGTTTTTT	CASSPRLPSDTGELFF
many	-	TRBV28	TRBJ2-7	TGTGCCAGCAGTTTGGCAGAGAAGAGCTCCTACGAGCAGTACTTC	CASSLAEKSSYEQYF
many	-	TRBV12-3/TRBV12-4	TRBJ2-5	TGTGCCAGCAGTTTTGACCCGGGCCAAGAGACCCAGTACTTC	CASSFDPGQETQYF
few	-	TRBV3-1	TRBJ2-1	TGTGCCAGCAGTCAAGATGTTGGCGGTACTGGGTATGAGCAGTTCTTC	CASSQDVGGTGYEQFF
many	-	TRBV27	TRBJ2-1	TGTGCCAGCAGTGAGGCGGGGTACAATGAGCAGTTCTTC	CASSEAGYNEQFF
-	-	TRBV7-9	TRBJ2-7	TGTGCCAGCAGCTTAGGGGGCCGGGGTCTGGCCGAGCAGTACTTC	CASSLGGRGLAEQYF
-	TRBD2	TRBV9	TRBJ2-5	TGTGCCAGCAGCGCGACTAGCGGGAGTCAAGAGACCCAGTACTTC	CASSATSGSQETQYF
few	-	TRBV5-1	TRBJ2-3	TGCGCCAGCAGCACTTTTCTAGCGCTAAGCACAGATACGCAGTATTTT	CASSTFLALSTDTQYF
many	TRBD2	TRBV5-1	TRBJ2-1	TGCGCCAGCAGGGCTAGCGGGAGCAATGAGCAGTTCTTC	CASRASGSNEQFF
many	-	TRBV6-2/TRBV6-3	TRBJ2-7	TGTGCCAGCAGCCCAAGAATTGTAAGGAGCTCCTACGAGCAGTACTTC	CASSPRIVRSSYEQYF
many	-	TRBV3-1	TRBJ2-6	TGTGCCAGCAGCCCCCTCGGCGAGTCAACCCACTCTGGGGCCAACGTCCTGACTTTC	CASSPLGESTHSGANVLTF
many	-	TRBV3-1	TRBJ1-1	TGTGCCAGCAGCCCCCGTGGGGGGTGGACTGAAGCTTTCTTT	CASSPRGGWTEAFF
-	-	TRBV25-1	TRBJ1-3	TGTGCCAGCAGTGAATACTACAGCGTCTCTGGAAACACCATATATTTT	CASSEYYSVSGNTIYF
many	-	TRBV7-3	TRBJ2-7	TGTGCCAGCAGCGAAAGTGGACTCTCACGGGAGCAGTACTTC	CASSESGLSREQYF
many	TRBD2	TRBV27	TRBJ2-7	TGTGCCAGCAGATCAAGCGGGAGTGCCTCCTACGAGCAGTACTTC	CASRSSGSASYEQYF
-	TRBD1	TRBV5-1	TRBJ1-2	TGCGCCAGCAGCCTTATAGGGGGCAATGGCTACACCTTC	CASSLIGGNGYTF
few	TRBD2	TRBV20-1	TRBJ2-1	TGCAGTGCCCCCACAGCGGGAGACCACTACAATGAGCAGTTCTTC	CSAPTAGDHYNEQFF
few	-	TRBV4-1	TRBJ2-7	TGCGCCAGCAGCCAAGTGCAGGGCGAAGACGAGCAGTACTTC	CASSQVQGEDEQYF